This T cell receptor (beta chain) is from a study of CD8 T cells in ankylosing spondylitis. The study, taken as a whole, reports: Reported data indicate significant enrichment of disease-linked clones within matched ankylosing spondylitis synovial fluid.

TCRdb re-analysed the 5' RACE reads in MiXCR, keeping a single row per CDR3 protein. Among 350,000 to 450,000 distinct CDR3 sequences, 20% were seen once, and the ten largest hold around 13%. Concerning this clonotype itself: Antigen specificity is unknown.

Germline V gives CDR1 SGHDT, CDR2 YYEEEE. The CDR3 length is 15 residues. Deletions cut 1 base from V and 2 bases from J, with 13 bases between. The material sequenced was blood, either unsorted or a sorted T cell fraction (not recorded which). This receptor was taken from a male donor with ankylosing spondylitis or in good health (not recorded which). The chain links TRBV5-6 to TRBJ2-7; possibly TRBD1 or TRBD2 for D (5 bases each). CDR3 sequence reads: CASSLRGVMAYEQYF. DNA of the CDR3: TGTGCCAGCAGCTTGAGGGGAGTTATGGCCTACGAGCAGTACTTC.